These 13 T cell receptor beta chains came from one sample sequenced in a study of T cell responses to AZD1222 COVID-19 vaccine (dated by TCRdb to about 2021). The library was built by means of the immunoSEQ multiplex PCR assay. Here the immuneACCESS table is served through TCRdb, limited to in-frame sequences with V and J called. Missing clones are a known gap in these copies; in checked studies unresolved V genes cover under half, and the rest lacks a known reason. Within this sample are 180,000 or so clones, with about 90% of them counted one time only. Jointly, the top ten make up more than 7% of the sample. The sample's time point, from its label and the paper: baseline before first vaccination. The specimen comprised peripheral blood, sampled on day 0 of AZD1222 vaccination. All receptors derive from an adult in good health.

The chain has TRBV28 and TRBJ2-6; D may match TRBD1 or TRBD2 (6 bases each). This CDR3 is built from 16 residues. Germline-derived CDR1 and CDR2 are MDHEN and SYDVKM. Trimming removed 3 bases at V and 2 bases at J, with 11 bases between. CDR3 amino acids: CASSFRGLPGANVLTF. The CDR3 DNA reads TGTGCCAGCAGTTTCCGGGGGCTTCCTGGGGCCAACGTCCTGACTTTC.

J is TRBJ1-3 and V is TRBV29-1; no clear D gene. The length of the CDR3 is 11 residues. Germline-derived CDR1 and CDR2 are SQVTM and ANQGSEA. CDR3 in amino acids: CGSRSGNTIYF. The DNA for the CDR3 is TGCGGGAGTCGGAGCGGAAACACCATATATTTT.

The chain carries TRBV28 and TRBJ2-3; D may correspond to TRBD1 or TRBD2 (5 bases each). CDR3 length equals 16 residues. V shed 3 bases and J shed 1 base, with 14 bases lying between them. Germline-derived CDR1 and CDR2 are MDHEN and SYDVKM. CDR3 loop: CASSLLGTTGTDTQYF. CDR3 DNA sequence: TGTGCCAGCAGTTTGCTAGGGACGACCGGCACAGATACGCAGTATTTT.

The chain has TRBV5-1 and TRBJ2-1; 10 bases map to TRBD2. Germline assignment: CDR1 SGHRS and CDR2 YFSETQ. V gave up 0 bases and J gave up 0 bases; unmatched junction bases: 0. The CDR3 totals 16 residues. As DNA, the CDR3 is TGCGCCAGCAGCTTGGTAGCGGGGGGCTCCTACAATGAGCAGTTCTTC. Its protein is CASSLVAGGSYNEQFF.

The chain recombines TRBV6-5 with TRBJ2-3; D ambiguous. Between the trimmed V and J ends, which lost 2 bases and 1 base, there was a span of 7 bases. CDR1 MNHEY and CDR2 SVGAGI come from the germline V gene. The CDR3 totals 14 residues. The CDR3 reads CASSYTARTDTQYF. The CDR3 DNA sequence: TGTGCCAGCAGTTACACGGCCCGCACAGATACGCAGTATTTT.

This chain links TRBV2 with TRBJ2-3; D may match TRBD1 or TRBD2 (5 bases each). Germline values: CDR1 SNHLY, CDR2 FYNNEI. The CDR3 covers 13 residues. V was shortened by 4 bases and J by 9 bases, with 14 bases between the two germline ends. The CDR3 protein is CASSGPTGPTQYF. The CDR3 nucleotides read TGTGCCAGCAGTGGTCCGACGGGGCCCACGCAGTATTTT.

A single count supports this clone. J is TRBJ2-7 and V is TRBV4-3, with a weak D call TRBD1 (6 bases). The germline V and J ends were trimmed by 4 bases and 4 bases, with 14 bases remaining between them. Germline V gene lookup returns CDR1 LGHNA and CDR2 YSLEER. The CDR3 has 14 amino acids. The CDR3 DNA follows: TGCGCCAGCAGCCCATCTCCAGGGGCGTACGAGCAGTACTTC. It codes for CASSPSPGAYEQYF.

The chain joins TRBV12-3 or TRBV12-4 to TRBJ1-2; no reliable D call. This CDR3 is built from 13 residues. V was trimmed by 5 bases and J by 8 bases, leaving 15 bases between them. DNA of the CDR3: TGTGCCAGCAGTCCCCATGGGATAGGAGGCTACACCTTC. This sequence encodes CASSPHGIGGYTF.

The gene calls are TRBV7-9 and TRBJ2-1, with TRBD2 matching over 7 bases. CDR3 size: 15 residues. Per the germline V gene, CDR1 is SEHNR and CDR2 is FQNEAQ (reference sequence). Trimming at V came to 0 bases and at J to 6 bases, leaving 5 bases not matched to a gene. CDR3 protein: CASSLAGGLGNEQFF. The CDR3 DNA is TGTGCCAGCAGCTTAGCGGGAGGGTTGGGCAATGAGCAGTTCTTC.

This rearrangement joins TRBV21-1 to TRBJ2-7; the table's TRBD1 call for D was not verified on the DNA. TRBV21-1 is a pseudogene segment. The CDR3 spans 16 residues. The CDR3 nucleotides are TGTGCCAGCGAAGAGAGACTCAGGGGATCCGATTACGAGCAGTACTTC. Protein sequence: CASEERLRGSDYEQYF.

The V gene is TRBV15, the J gene TRBJ2-1; 10 bases line up with TRBD2. This CDR3 is built from 15 residues. The junction had 6 bases not matched to a gene; V was cut back by 0 bases and J by 10 bases. Germline V gene data show CDR1 as LNHNV and CDR2 as YYDKDF (reference sequence). As DNA, the CDR3 is TGTGCCACCAGCAGAGACCGGACTAGCGGAATCGAGCAGTTCTTC. Its protein product is CATSRDRTSGIEQFF. The full variable domain, rest sourced from reference TRBV15 and TRBJ2-1, is DAMVIQNPRYQVTQFGKPVTLSCSQTLNHNVMYWYQQKSSQAPKLLFHYYDKDFNNEADTPDNFQSRRPNTSFCFLDIRSPGLGDTAMYLCATSRDRTSGIEQFFGPGTRLTVL.

This chain joins TRBV3-1 (or the pseudogene TRBV3-2) and TRBJ2-3; the D is unclear. The CDR3 runs 12 residues. V dropped 3 bases and J dropped 0 bases, with 1 base sitting between them. Germline V gene lookup returns CDR1 LGHDT and CDR2 YNNKEL (reference sequence). CDR3 in DNA: TGTGCCAGCAGCCAGAGCACAGATACGCAGTATTTT. Translated, it gives CASSQSTDTQYF.

The CDR3 nucleotides read TGTGCCAGCAGCCATAGGACAGTCTCTGGAAACACCATATATTTT. Encoded protein: CASSHRTVSGNTIYF. The chain recombines TRBV3-1 (or the pseudogene TRBV3-2) with TRBJ1-3; a possible D gene is TRBD1 (6 bases). Germline loops: CDR1 LGHDT, CDR2 YNNKEL (reference sequence). The CDR3 sequence is 15 residues long. With 3 bases removed from V and 0 bases from J, the gap between germline ends came to 9 bases.